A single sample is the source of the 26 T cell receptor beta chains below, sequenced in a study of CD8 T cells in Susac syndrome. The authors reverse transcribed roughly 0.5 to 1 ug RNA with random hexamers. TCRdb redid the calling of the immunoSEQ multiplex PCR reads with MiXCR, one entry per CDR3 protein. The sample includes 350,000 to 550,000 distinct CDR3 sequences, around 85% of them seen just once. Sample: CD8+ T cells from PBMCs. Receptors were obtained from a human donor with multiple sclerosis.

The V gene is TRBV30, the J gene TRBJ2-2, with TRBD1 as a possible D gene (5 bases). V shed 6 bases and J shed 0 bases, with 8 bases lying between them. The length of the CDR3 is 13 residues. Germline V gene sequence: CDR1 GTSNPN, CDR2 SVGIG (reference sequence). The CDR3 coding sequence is TGTGCCTGTGAACAGGCGAACACCGGGGAGCTGTTTTTT. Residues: CACEQANTGELFF.

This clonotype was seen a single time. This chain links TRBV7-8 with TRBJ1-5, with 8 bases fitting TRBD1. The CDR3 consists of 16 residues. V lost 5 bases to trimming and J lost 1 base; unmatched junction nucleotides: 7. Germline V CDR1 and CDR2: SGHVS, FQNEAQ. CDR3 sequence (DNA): TGTGCCAGCAGCCAGCACAGGGGGTTCAGCAATCAGCCCCAGCATTTT. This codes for CASSQHRGFSNQPQHF. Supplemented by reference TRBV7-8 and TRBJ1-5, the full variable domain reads GAGVSQSPRYKVAKRGQDVALRCDPISGHVSLFWYQQALGQGPEFLTYFQNEAQLDKSGLPSDRFFAERPEGSVSTLKIQRTQQEDSAVYLCASSQHRGFSNQPQHFGDGTRLSIL.

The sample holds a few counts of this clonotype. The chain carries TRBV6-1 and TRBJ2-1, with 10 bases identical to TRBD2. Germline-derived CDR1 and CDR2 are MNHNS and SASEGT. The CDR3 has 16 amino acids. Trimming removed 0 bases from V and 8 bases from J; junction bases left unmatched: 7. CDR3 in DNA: TGTGCCAGCAGTGAAGCAGAGGCTAGCGGGAGTTATGAGCAGTTCTTC. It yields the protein CASSEAEASGSYEQFF.

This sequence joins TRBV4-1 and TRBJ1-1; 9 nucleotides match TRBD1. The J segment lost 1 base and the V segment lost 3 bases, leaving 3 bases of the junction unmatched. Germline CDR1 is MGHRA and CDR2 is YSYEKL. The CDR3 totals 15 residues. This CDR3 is CASSQWDRANTEAFF. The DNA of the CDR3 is TGCGCCAGCAGCCAGTGGGACAGGGCGAACACTGAAGCTTTCTTT.

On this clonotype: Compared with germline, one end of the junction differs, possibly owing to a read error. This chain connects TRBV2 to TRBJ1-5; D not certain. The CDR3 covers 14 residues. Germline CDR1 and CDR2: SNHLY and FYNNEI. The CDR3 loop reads CASRGRFSSPAIIF. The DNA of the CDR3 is TGTGCCAGCAGGGGGAGATTCAGCTCTCCAGCCATTATTTTT. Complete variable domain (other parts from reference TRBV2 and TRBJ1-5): EPEVTQTPSHQVTQMGQEVILRCVPISNHLYFYWYRQILGQKVEFLVSFYNNEISEKSEIFDDQFSVERPDGSNFTLKIRSTKLEDSAMYFCASRGRFSSPAIIFGDGTRLSIL.

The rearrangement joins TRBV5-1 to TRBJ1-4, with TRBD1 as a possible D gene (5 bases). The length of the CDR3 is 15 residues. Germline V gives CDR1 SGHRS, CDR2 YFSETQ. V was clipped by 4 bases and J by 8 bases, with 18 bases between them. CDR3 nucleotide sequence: TGCGCCAGCAGCCCGGGGGTCGGTGGAGGAGAAAAACTGTTTTTT. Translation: CASSPGVGGGEKLFF.

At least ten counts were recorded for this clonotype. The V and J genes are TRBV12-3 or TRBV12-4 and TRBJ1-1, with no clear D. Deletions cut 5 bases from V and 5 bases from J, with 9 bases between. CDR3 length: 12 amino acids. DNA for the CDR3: TGTGCCAGCAGTACTGGAGGGACTGAAGCTTTCTTT. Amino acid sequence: CASSTGGTEAFF.

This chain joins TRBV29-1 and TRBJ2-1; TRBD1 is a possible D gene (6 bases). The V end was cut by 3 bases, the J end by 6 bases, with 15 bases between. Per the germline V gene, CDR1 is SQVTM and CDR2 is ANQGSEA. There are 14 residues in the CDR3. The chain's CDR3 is CSVEPRDTLNEQFF. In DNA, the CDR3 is TGCAGCGTTGAGCCCCGGGACACCCTCAATGAGCAGTTCTTC.

The CDR3 bases are TGCGCCAGCAGCTTGTTTCCGCACAATGAGCAGTTCTTC. Residues: CASSLFPHNEQFF. The chain couples TRBV5-1 to TRBJ2-1; D call uncertain. Germline CDR1 SGHRS, CDR2 YFSETQ. This CDR3 is 13 amino acids long. Trimming stripped 1 base from V and 5 bases from J, with 7 bases between.

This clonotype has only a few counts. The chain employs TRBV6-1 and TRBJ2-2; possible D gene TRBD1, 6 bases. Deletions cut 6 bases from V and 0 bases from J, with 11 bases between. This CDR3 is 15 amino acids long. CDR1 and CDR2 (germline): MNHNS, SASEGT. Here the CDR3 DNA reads TGTGCCAGCAGGGGACATAACGCGAACACCGGGGAGCTGTTTTTT. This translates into CASRGHNANTGELFF.

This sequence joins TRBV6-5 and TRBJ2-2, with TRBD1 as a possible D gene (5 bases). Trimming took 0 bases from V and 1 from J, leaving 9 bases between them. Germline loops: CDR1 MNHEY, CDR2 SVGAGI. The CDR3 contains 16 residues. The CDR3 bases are TGTGCCAGCAGTTACTCTTTCACAGGGAACACCGGGGAGCTGTTTTTT. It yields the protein CASSYSFTGNTGELFF.

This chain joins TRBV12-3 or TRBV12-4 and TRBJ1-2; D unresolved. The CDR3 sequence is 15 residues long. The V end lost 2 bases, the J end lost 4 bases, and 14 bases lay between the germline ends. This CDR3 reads CASSLSNQWIYGYTF. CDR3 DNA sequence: TGTGCCAGCAGTTTAAGTAATCAGTGGATCTATGGCTACACCTTC.

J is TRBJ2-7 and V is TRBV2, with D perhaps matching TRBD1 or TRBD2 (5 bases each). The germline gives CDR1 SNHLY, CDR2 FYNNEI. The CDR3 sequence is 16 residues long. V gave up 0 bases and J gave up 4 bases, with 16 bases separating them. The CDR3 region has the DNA TGTGCCAGCAGTGAAGCGGGGACCGATCTATTTTACGAGCAGTACTTC. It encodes CASSEAGTDLFYEQYF. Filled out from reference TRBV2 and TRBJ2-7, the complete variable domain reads EPEVTQTPSHQVTQMGQEVILRCVPISNHLYFYWYRQILGQKVEFLVSFYNNEISEKSEIFDDQFSVERPDGSNFTLKIRSTKLEDSAMYFCASSEAGTDLFYEQYFGPGTRLTVT.

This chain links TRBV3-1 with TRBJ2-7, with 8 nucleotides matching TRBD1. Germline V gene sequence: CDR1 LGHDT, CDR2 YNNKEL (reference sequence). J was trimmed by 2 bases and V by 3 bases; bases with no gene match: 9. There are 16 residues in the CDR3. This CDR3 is CASSHNTGGKTYEQYF. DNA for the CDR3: TGTGCCAGCAGCCACAACACAGGGGGAAAGACCTACGAGCAGTACTTC.

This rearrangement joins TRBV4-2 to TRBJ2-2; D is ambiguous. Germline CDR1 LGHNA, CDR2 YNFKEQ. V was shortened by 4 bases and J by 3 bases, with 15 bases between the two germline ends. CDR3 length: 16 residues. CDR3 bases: TGTGCCAGCAGCCCCATAGAGAGGTCGGACACCGGGGAGCTGTTTTTT. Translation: CASSPIERSDTGELFF.

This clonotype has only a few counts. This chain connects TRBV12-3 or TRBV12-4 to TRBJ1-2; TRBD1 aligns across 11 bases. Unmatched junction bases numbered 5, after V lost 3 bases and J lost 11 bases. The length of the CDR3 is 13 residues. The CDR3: CASSLGQGEGYTF. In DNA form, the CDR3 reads TGTGCCAGCAGTTTGGGACAGGGGGAAGGGTACACCTTC.

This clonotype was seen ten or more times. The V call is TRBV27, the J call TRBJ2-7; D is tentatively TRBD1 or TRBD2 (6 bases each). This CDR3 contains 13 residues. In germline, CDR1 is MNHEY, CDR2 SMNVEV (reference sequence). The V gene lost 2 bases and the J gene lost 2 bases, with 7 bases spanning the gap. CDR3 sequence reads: CASSLGGPYEQYF. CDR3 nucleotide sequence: TGTGCCAGCAGTTTAGGGGGGCCCTACGAGCAGTACTTC.

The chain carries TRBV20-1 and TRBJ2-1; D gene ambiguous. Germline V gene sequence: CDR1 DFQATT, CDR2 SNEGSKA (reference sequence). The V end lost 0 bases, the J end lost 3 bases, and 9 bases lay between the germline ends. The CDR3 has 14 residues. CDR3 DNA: TGCAGTGCTAGAGAGCTTCTAGTCTACAATGAGCAGTTCTTC. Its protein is CSARELLVYNEQFF.

CDR3 residues: CACSLQGAPGETQYF. CDR3 nucleotides: TGTGCCTGTTCTCTGCAGGGGGCGCCGGGGGAGACCCAGTACTTC. The chain recombines TRBV30 with TRBJ2-5; TRBD1 agrees at 8 bases. The CDR3 totals 15 residues. Germline trimming cut 6 bases from V and 5 bases from J; bases unmatched to any gene: 14. Germline V CDR1 and CDR2: GTSNPN, SVGIG (reference sequence). Based on the CDR3 plus reference TRBV30 and TRBJ2-5, the full variable domain is SQTIHQWPATLVQPVGSPLSLECTVEGTSNPNLYWYRQAAGRGLQLLFYSVGIGQISSEVPQNLSASRPQDRQFILSSKKLLLSDSGFYLCACSLQGAPGETQYFGPGTRLLVL.

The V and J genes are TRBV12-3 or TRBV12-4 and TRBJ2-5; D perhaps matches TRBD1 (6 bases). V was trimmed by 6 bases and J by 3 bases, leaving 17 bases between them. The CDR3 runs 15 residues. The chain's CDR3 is CASSPRDKEEETQYF. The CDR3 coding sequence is TGTGCCAGCAGCCCCCGGGACAAGGAGGAAGAGACCCAGTACTTC.

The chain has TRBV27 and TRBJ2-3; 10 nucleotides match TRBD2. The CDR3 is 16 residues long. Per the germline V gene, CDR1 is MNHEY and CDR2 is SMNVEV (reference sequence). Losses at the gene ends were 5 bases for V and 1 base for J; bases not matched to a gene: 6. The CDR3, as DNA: TGTGCCAGCAGTCTAACCGGGACTAGCGGCACAGATACGCAGTATTTT. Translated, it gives CASSLTGTSGTDTQYF.

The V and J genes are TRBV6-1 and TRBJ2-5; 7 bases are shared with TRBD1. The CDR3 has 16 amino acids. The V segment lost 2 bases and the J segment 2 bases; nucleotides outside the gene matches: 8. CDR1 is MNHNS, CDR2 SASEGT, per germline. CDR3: CASSETGATGQETQYF. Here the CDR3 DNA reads TGTGCCAGCAGTGAAACAGGGGCGACCGGACAAGAGACCCAGTACTTC.

The DNA for the CDR3 is TGCGCCAGCAGCCGCCTGACTAGCGGAAGGGGGAATGAGCAGTTCTTC. Its translation is CASSRLTSGRGNEQFF. This chain links TRBV4-1 with TRBJ2-1, with 9 nucleotides matching TRBD2. J was trimmed by 7 bases and V by 4 bases; bases with no gene match: 11. Germline-derived CDR1 and CDR2 are MGHRA and YSYEKL. CDR3 length: 16 residues.

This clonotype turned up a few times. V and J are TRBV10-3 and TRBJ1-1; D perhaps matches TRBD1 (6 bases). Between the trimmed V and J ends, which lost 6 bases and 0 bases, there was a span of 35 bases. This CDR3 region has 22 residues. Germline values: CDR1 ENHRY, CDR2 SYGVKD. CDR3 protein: CAIRRVLLSSTGDTEMNTEAFF. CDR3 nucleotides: TGTGCCATCAGGAGGGTTCTCCTATCCTCGACAGGAGATACTGAAATGAACACTGAAGCTTTCTTT.

CDR3 in amino acids: CASSPTTPGTLEGETQYF. The CDR3 coding sequence is TGTGCCAGCAGTCCTACCACCCCCGGGACACTTGAAGGGGAGACCCAGTACTTC. This chain links TRBV28 with TRBJ2-5, with D possibly matching TRBD1 (6 bases). From germline, CDR1 is MDHEN and CDR2 SYDVKM. The germline V and J ends were trimmed by 5 bases and 5 bases, with 27 bases remaining between them. The CDR3 has 18 residues.

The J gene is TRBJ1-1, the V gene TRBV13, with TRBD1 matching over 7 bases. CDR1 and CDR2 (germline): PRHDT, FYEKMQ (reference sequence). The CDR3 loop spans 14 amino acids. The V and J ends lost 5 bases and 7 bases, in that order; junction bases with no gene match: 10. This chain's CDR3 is CASSLPTGVGEAFF. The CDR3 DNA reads TGTGCCAGCAGCCTTCCAACAGGGGTGGGTGAAGCTTTCTTT.